What follows describes a single T cell receptor beta chain. This entry is derived from a study of blood T cell repertoires in COVID-19. Background on the study: Sources were T cells, B-cell-depleted T cells, or PBMCs; the material itself was cDNA or gDNA.

As processed by the authors: By means of reference gene primer amplification, nucleated cell counts were estimated. Clones were read by immunoSEQ multiplex PCR, and TCRdb kept only the in-frame ones, dropping some. That table furnishes V, J and clone size, whereas the DNA furnished D and trimming. The repertoire holds 380,000 or so clones, with approximately 77% as singletons. V trimming: 0 bases; J trimming: 6 bases; junction bases outside the gene matches: 2. The CDR3 runs 14 residues. CDR1 and CDR2 (germline): KGHSH, LQKENI. V usage is TRBV18 and J usage is TRBJ1-2; the match to TRBD1 covers 9 bases. The specimen was peripheral blood. The TCR sequence derives from a human donor with acute or convalescent COVID-19. The donor label of this sample is uncertain. DNA of the CDR3: TGTGCCAGCTCACCACCCGGGACAGGGAATGGCTACACCTTC. Amino acid sequence: CASSPPGTGNGYTF.